Listed below are T cell receptor beta chains from one sample, sequenced in a study of cytomegalovirus exposure and HLA in healthy donors. Sequencing used immunoSEQ multiplex PCR; TCRdb keeps in-frame clones, though not all of them. The sample holds 100,000 to 150,000 clones; 70% to 80% are singletons and the top ten take approximately 1.5%. The material sequenced was PBMCs. These receptor sequences come from a female donor in good health and CMV-seronegative. CDR3s include the opening cysteine and the closing phenylalanine or tryptophan. D genes are given only for firm matches. Where a row states a size, it is once, few, many or the class of an expanded clone; other rows omit it.

j_call clone_size v_call d_call cdr3_aa cdr3_nt
TRBJ1-5 NA TRBV6-1 NA CASGRGSNQPQHF TGTGCCAGTGGTCGGGGGAGCAATCAGCCCCAGCATTTT
TRBJ2-2 few TRBV19 TRBD2 CASAAGGDTGELFF TGTGCCAGTGCGGCGGGGGGTGACACCGGGGAGCTGTTTTTT
TRBJ2-1 few TRBV6-1 NA CASSSPSSYNEQFF TGTGCCAGCAGTAGCCCTAGCTCCTACAATGAGCAGTTCTTC
TRBJ2-7 NA TRBV9 NA CASSAYGVDLYEQYF TGTGCCAGCAGCGCATATGGAGTCGACCTCTACGAGCAGTACTTC
TRBJ2-3 NA TRBV10-3 NA CAISAAVTDTQYF TGTGCCATCAGTGCGGCGGTCACAGATACGCAGTATTTT
TRBJ2-1 NA TRBV4-3 NA CASSARRGRLSPSSYNEQFF TGCGCCAGCAGCGCCAGACGCGGTCGACTGTCACCCTCTTCCTACAATGAGCAGTTCTTC
TRBJ2-1 NA TRBV9 NA CASSVDTSRDEQFF TGTGCCAGCAGCGTAGACACTAGCCGGGATGAGCAGTTCTTC
TRBJ1-4 NA TRBV5-1 NA CASSPQGGGEKLFF TGCGCCAGCAGCCCTCAGGGAGGAGGTGAAAAACTGTTTTTT
TRBJ1-5 NA TRBV5-1 TRBD1 CASSLDRGSGNQPQHF TGCGCCAGCAGCTTGGACAGGGGGTCTGGCAATCAGCCCCAGCATTTT
TRBJ1-2 NA TRBV6-5 TRBD1 CASSYSQGGYGYTF TGTGCCAGCAGTTACTCCCAGGGGGGCTATGGCTACACCTTC
TRBJ2-3 once TRBV10-1 TRBD1 CASSEHRDSDTDTQYF TGCGCCAGCAGTGAGCACCGGGACAGCGACACAGATACGCAGTATTTT
TRBJ2-4 NA TRBV11-1 NA CASSLGIGGDIQYF TGTGCCAGCAGCTTAGGAATTGGAGGGGACATTCAGTACTTC
TRBJ1-1 NA TRBV5-6 NA CASSFGRVAFF TGTGCCAGCAGCTTCGGGAGAGTGGCTTTCTTT
TRBJ2-2 few TRBV6-5 NA CASSLPPQGRGELFF TGTGCCAGCAGCCTTCCCCCCCAGGGGCGCGGGGAGCTGTTTTTT
TRBJ2-7 NA TRBV4-2 NA CASSRTGSRDEQYF TGTGCCAGCAGCCGAACAGGGTCGAGGGACGAGCAGTACTTC
TRBJ1-1 few TRBV5-1 NA CASSFEGNTEAFF TGCGCCAGCAGCTTCGAGGGAAACACTGAAGCTTTCTTT
TRBJ1-1 NA TRBV2 NA CASSEYGAENTEAFF TGTGCCAGCAGTGAGTATGGGGCGGAAAACACTGAAGCTTTCTTT
TRBJ1-5 NA TRBV28 NA CASTSNQPQHF TGTGCCAGCACCTCGAATCAGCCCCAGCATTTT
TRBJ2-7 NA TRBV19 TRBD2 CASSPGLASEQYF TGTGCCAGTAGTCCGGGACTAGCGAGCGAGCAGTACTTC
TRBJ1-2 NA TRBV6-1 NA CASSELDSYGYTF TGTGCCAGCAGTGAACTGGACAGTTATGGCTACACCTTC
TRBJ2-3 NA TRBV7-2 TRBD2 CASSLESSGALDTQYF TGTGCCAGCAGCTTAGAGTCTAGCGGGGCTCTAGATACGCAGTATTTT
TRBJ1-2 NA TRBV19 TRBD1 CASRGQGLHYGYTF TGTGCCAGTAGGGGACAGGGTTTGCACTATGGCTACACCTTC
TRBJ1-5 NA TRBV7-7 NA CASSRGQNQPQHF TGTGCTAGCAGCCGTGGGCAGAATCAGCCCCAGCATTTT
TRBJ2-7 NA TRBV10-3 NA CAISDGRVRYEQYF TGTGCCATCAGTGATGGGCGAGTCCGCTACGAGCAGTACTTC
TRBJ2-7 NA TRBV27 TRBD1 CASSKWDRAYEQYF TGTGCCAGCAGTAAATGGGACAGGGCCTACGAGCAGTACTTC
TRBJ1-4 NA TRBV6-1 NA CASSDPLVRNEKLFF TGTGCCAGCAGTGATCCCCTGGTGAGAAATGAAAAACTGTTTTTT
TRBJ1-1 once TRBV19 TRBD1 CASSIVGTGNTEAFF TGTGCCAGTAGTATAGTCGGGACAGGGAACACTGAAGCTTTCTTT
TRBJ2-7 NA TRBV7-2 TRBD2 CASSSTSGVLEQYF TGTGCCAGCAGCTCGACTAGCGGGGTCCTGGAGCAGTACTTC